The 2 T cell receptor beta chains reported below all come from one sample, sequenced in a study of CD8+ T cells in alopecia areata. The treatment is: oral pan-JAK inhibitor, 5-10 mg twice daily. Following extraction, RNA underwent reverse transcription to cDNA, which served as the sequencing template. Sequencing was performed with immunoSEQ multiplex PCR; in TCRdb, only in-frame clones are kept and a portion is missing. The table shows approximately 150,000 clones, with approximately 90% occurring only once. Specimen: CD8+ T cells sorted from blood, collected at week 4, from a patient treated with tofacitinib. All receptors come from a human donor with alopecia areata.

The gene calls are TRBV11-2 and TRBJ2-2; possibly TRBD2 for D (7 bases). CDR1 and CDR2 from the germline V gene are SGHAT and FQNNGV. This CDR3 is built from 15 residues. V was cut by 10 bases and J by 7 bases, with 22 bases left in between. The CDR3 DNA is TGTGCCATCGAAGAGTCGCGGGGGCTAGTCGGGGAGCTGTTTTTT. It is translated as CAIEESRGLVGELFF. Drawing the rest from reference TRBV11-2 and TRBJ2-2, the complete variable domain is EAGVAQSPRYKIIEKRQSVAFWCNPISGHATLYWYQQILGQGPKLLIQFQNNGVVDDSQLPKDRFSAERLKGVDSTLKIQPAKLEDSAVYLCAIEESRGLVGELFFGEGSRLTVL.

This rearrangement joins TRBV29-1 to TRBJ2-6; 9 bases are a match to TRBD1. Germline lookup yields CDR1 SQVTM and CDR2 ANQGSEA. J gave up 8 bases and V 4 bases, and 6 bases lay outside the gene matches. This CDR3 has 14 amino acids. The CDR3 DNA reads TGCAGCGTTGGTAGGACAGGGGAGACCAACGTCCTGACTTTC. It translates to CSVGRTGETNVLTF.